This is a list of T cell receptor beta chains from one sample in a study of blood T cell repertoires in COVID-19. The protocol was immunoSEQ multiplex PCR, while the TCRdb copy is restricted to in-frame clones and leaves out a portion. The table shows some 400,000 clones, with around nine tenths occurring only once. Sequencing was carried out using peripheral blood. The receptors here all came from a human donor in a cohort sampled during active COVID-19. CDR3s include the opening cysteine and the closing phenylalanine or tryptophan. The D gene is left open where the match is weak. Rows give clone size only sometimes, using once, few, many, or a class for an expanded clone.

len,d_gene,v_gene,abundance,j_gene,CDR3aa,CDR3nt
12,-,TRBV7-2,few,TRBJ1-5,CASGGYDQPQHF,TGTGCCAGCGGGGGGTATGATCAGCCCCAGCATTTT
15,-,TRBV28,-,TRBJ1-2,CASSLQGRSNYGYTF,TGTGCCAGCAGTTTACAGGGCAGGAGTAACTATGGCTACACCTTC
16,-,TRBV9,-,TRBJ2-2,CASSVYGGLNTGELFF,TGTGCCAGCAGCGTATACGGCGGGTTGAACACCGGGGAGCTGTTTTTT
14,-,TRBV6-5,-,TRBJ2-7,CASRSIFDSYEQYF,TGTGCCAGCAGGTCTATCTTCGACTCCTACGAGCAGTACTTC
16,-,TRBV4-1,-,TRBJ1-6,CASSLVNDRPNSPLHF,TGCGCCAGCAGCTTGGTTAATGACAGACCTAATTCACCCCTCCACTTT
13,-,TRBV28,-,TRBJ2-7,CASSSTVPYEQYF,TGTGCCAGCAGTTCCACGGTCCCCTACGAGCAGTACTTC
13,TRBD1,TRBV27,-,TRBJ1-1,CASSLSRDSEAFF,TGTGCCAGCAGTTTATCCCGGGACAGCGAAGCTTTCTTT
15,-,TRBV10-1,-,TRBJ2-2,CASSDSTDGTGELFF,TGCGCCAGCAGTGATAGTACCGATGGTACCGGGGAGCTGTTTTTT
14,-,TRBV5-4,once,TRBJ2-2,CASSLGIGTGELFF,TGTGCCAGCAGCTTGGGTATCGGGACCGGGGAGCTGTTTTTT
15,TRBD2,TRBV28,-,TRBJ2-7,CASSGLAGVDYEQYF,TGTGCCAGCAGTGGACTAGCGGGAGTAGACTACGAGCAGTACTTC
14,TRBD2,TRBV2,-,TRBJ2-7,CASREGTTNYEQYF,TGTGCCAGCAGAGAAGGGACTACTAACTACGAGCAGTACTTC
18,-,TRBV5-1,-,TRBJ2-6,CASSFARWIRVGANVLTF,TGCGCCAGCAGCTTTGCCCGATGGATTCGGGTGGGGGCCAACGTCCTGACTTTC
13,-,TRBV2,-,TRBJ1-2,CASSASRGYGYTF,TGTGCCAGCAGTGCGTCCAGGGGCTATGGCTACACCTTC
16,TRBD1,TRBV14,-,TRBJ2-5,CASSQGGTVYQETQYF,TGTGCCAGCAGCCAAGGAGGGACAGTATACCAAGAGACCCAGTACTTC
15,-,TRBV28,-,TRBJ1-3,CASSWGGNSGNTIYF,TGTGCCAGCAGTTGGGGGGGTAACTCTGGAAACACCATATATTTT
12,-,TRBV4-1,-,TRBJ1-4,CASSHSGKGLFF,TGCGCCAGCAGCCATTCAGGGAAGGGGCTGTTTTTT
12,-,TRBV11-2,-,TRBJ2-4,CASSLAENIQYF,TGTGCCAGCAGCTTGGCTGAAAACATTCAGTACTTC
15,-,TRBV7-8,-,TRBJ1-3,CASSWGGASGNTIYF,TGTGCCAGCAGCTGGGGAGGGGCCTCTGGAAACACCATATATTTT
15,-,TRBV30,once,TRBJ1-5,CAWSPGGGGNQPQHF,TGTGCCTGGAGCCCTGGTGGGGGGGGAAATCAGCCCCAGCATTTT
15,-,TRBV6-5,-,TRBJ1-2,CASSLETSVLYGYTF,TGTGCCAGCAGTCTGGAGACGTCCGTACTGTATGGCTACACCTTC
16,-,TRBV7-3,-,TRBJ2-1,CASSLLGPSSYNEQFF,TGTGCCAGCAGCTTACTGGGGCCGAGCTCCTACAATGAGCAGTTCTTC
14,-,TRBV7-2,-,TRBJ1-5,CASSLGSRNQPQHF,TGTGCCAGCAGCTTAGGGAGTAGGAATCAGCCCCAGCATTTT
12,-,TRBV9,-,TRBJ1-3,CASSPQRNTIYF,TGTGCCAGCAGCCCGCAGCGGAACACCATATATTTT
11,TRBD2,TRBV6-6,-,TRBJ2-5,CASSYSLAEYF,TGTGCCAGCAGTTACTCTCTAGCGGAGTACTTC
14,TRBD1,TRBV9,-,TRBJ1-5,CASSVQGGNQPQHF,TGTGCCAGCAGCGTACAGGGGGGCAATCAGCCCCAGCATTTT
13,-,TRBV3-1/TRBV3-2,-,TRBJ2-7,CASSWGRTYEQYF,TGTGCCAGCAGCTGGGGCAGGACCTACGAGCAGTACTTC